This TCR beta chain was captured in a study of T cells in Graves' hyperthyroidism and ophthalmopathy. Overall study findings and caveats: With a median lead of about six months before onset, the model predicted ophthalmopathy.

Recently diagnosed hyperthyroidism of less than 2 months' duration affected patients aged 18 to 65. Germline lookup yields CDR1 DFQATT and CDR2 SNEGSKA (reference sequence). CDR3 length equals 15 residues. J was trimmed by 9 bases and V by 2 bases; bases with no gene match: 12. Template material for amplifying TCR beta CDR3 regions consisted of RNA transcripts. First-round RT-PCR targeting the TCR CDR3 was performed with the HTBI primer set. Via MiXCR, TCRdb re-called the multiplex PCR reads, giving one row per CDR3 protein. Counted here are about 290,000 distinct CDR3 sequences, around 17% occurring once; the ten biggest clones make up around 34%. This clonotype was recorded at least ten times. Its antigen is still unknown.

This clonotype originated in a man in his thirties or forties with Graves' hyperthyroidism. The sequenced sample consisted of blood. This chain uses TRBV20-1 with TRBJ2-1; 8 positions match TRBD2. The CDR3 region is CSARPGLGSFGEQFF. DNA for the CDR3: TGCAGTGCTAGACCGGGACTAGGAAGTTTTGGTGAGCAGTTCTTC.